This TCR beta chain was found in a study of blood T cell repertoires in COVID-19. Looking at the study overall: Acute and convalescent COVID-19 samples came from the United States, Italy and Spain. T cells, B-cell-depleted T cells, or PBMCs provided the cDNA or gDNA that served as material.

The V gene lost 0 bases and the J gene lost 0 bases, with 9 bases spanning the gap. CDR3 length: 15 amino acids. Germline V gives CDR1 SGHVS, CDR2 FQNEAQ. This table comes from immunoSEQ multiplex PCR, and its TCRdb copy is limited to in-frame clones, with some not included. Of around 140,000 clones listed, approximately 89% were seen once; the top ten hold 8% to 11%. The source of this sequence is a man aged 55 to 69 with active or convalescent COVID-19. Material for sequencing was peripheral blood. This chain connects TRBV7-8 to TRBJ2-7; D is undetermined. DNA of the CDR3: TGTGCCAGCAGCTTAGCTGACACAAGCTCCTACGAGCAGTACTTC. It yields the protein CASSLADTSSYEQYF.